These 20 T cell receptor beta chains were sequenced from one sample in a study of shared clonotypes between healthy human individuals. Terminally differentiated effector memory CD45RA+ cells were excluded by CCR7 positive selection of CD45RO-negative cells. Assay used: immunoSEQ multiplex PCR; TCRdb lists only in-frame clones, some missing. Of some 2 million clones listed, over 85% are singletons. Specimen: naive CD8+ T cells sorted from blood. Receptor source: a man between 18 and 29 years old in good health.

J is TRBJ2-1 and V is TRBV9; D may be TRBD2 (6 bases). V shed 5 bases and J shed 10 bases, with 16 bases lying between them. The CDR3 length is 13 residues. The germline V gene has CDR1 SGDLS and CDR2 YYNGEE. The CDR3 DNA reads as TGTGCCAGCAGACACTTTGAGAGCGGGGAGCAGTTCTTC. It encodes CASRHFESGEQFF.

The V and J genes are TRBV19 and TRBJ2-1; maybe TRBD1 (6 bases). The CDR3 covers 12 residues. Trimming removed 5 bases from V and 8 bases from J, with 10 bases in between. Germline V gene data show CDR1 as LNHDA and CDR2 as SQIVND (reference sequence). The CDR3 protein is CASSPTGYEQFF. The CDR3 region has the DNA TGTGCCAGTAGTCCTACAGGGTATGAGCAGTTCTTC. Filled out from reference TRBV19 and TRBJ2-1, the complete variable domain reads DGGITQSPKYLFRKEGQNVTLSCEQNLNHDAMYWYRQDPGQGLRLIYYSQIVNDFQKGDIAEGYSVSREKKESFPLTVTSAQKNPTAFYLCASSPTGYEQFFGPGTRLTVL.

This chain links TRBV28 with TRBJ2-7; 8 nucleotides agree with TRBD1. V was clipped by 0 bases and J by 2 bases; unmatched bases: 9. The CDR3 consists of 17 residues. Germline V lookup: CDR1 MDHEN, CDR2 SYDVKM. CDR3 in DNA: TGTGCCAGCAGTTTATGGGGTACCGGGACAGGCGCCTACGAGCAGTACTTC. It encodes CASSLWGTGTGAYEQYF.

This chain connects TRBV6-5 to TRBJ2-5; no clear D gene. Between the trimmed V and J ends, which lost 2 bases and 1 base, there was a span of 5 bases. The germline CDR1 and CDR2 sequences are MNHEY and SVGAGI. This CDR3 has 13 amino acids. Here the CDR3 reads CASSYDGQETQYF. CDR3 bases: TGTGCCAGCAGTTACGACGGCCAAGAGACCCAGTACTTC.

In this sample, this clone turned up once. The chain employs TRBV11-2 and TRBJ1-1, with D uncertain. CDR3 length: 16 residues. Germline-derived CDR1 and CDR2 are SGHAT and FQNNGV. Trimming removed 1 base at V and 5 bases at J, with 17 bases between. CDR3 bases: TGTGCCAGCAGCTTAGCCTCGACGGGCGGTCGTACTGAAGCTTTCTTT. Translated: CASSLASTGGRTEAFF.

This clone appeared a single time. This CDR3 is CASSPDVDLSYEQYF. The CDR3 bases are TGCGCCAGCAGCCCGGACGTAGACCTCTCCTACGAGCAGTACTTC. The gene calls are TRBV5-1 and TRBJ2-7; D is ambiguous. CDR3 size: 15 residues. V lost 4 bases to trimming and J lost 0 bases, with 14 bases between them. Germline-derived CDR1 and CDR2 are SGHRS and YFSETQ. Together with reference TRBV5-1 and TRBJ2-7, the CDR3 gives the full variable domain: KAGVTQTPRYLIKTRGQQVTLSCSPISGHRSVSWYQQTPGQGLQFLFEYFSETQRNKGNFPGRFSGRQFSNSRSEMNVSTLELGDSALYLCASSPDVDLSYEQYFGPGTRLTVT.

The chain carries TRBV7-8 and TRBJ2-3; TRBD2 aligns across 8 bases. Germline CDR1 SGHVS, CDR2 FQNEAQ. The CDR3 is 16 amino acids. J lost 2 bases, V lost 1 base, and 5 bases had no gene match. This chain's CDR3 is CASSLGGGGFTDTQYF. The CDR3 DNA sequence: TGTGCCAGCAGCTTAGGGGGCGGGGGGTTCACAGATACGCAGTATTTT. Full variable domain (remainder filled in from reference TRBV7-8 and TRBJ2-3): GAGVSQSPRYKVAKRGQDVALRCDPISGHVSLFWYQQALGQGPEFLTYFQNEAQLDKSGLPSDRFFAERPEGSVSTLKIQRTQQEDSAVYLCASSLGGGGFTDTQYFGPGTRLTVL.

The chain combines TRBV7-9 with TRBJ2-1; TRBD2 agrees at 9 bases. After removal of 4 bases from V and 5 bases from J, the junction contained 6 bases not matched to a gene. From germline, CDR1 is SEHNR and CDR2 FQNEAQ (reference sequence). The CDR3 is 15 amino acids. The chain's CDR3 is CASSWGLAENNEQFF. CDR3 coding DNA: TGTGCCAGCAGCTGGGGACTAGCAGAGAACAATGAGCAGTTCTTC. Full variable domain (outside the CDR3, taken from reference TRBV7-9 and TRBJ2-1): DTGVSQNPRHKITKRGQNVTFRCDPISEHNRLYWYRQTLGQGPEFLTYFQNEAQLEKSRLLSDRFSAERPKGSFSTLEIQRTEQGDSAMYLCASSWGLAENNEQFFGPGTRLTVL.

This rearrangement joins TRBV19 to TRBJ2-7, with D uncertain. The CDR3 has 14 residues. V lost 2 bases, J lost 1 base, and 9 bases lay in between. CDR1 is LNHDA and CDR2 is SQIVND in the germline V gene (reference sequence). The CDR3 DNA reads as TGTGCCAGTAGTATATCACAGCTATCCTACGAGCAGTACTTC. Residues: CASSISQLSYEQYF.

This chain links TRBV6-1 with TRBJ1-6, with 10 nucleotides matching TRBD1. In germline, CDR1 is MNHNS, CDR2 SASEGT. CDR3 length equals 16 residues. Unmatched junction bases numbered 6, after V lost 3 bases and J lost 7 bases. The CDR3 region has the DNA TGTGCCAGCAGTGAGGGACAGGGGCTTGCCAATTCACCCCTCCACTTT. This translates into CASSEGQGLANSPLHF.

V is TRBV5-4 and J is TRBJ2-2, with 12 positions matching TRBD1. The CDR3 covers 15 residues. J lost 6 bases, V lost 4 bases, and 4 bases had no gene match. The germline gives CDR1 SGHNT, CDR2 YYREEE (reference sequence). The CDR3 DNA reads TGTGCCAGCAGCCCGTGGGACAGGGGGCCCGGGGAGCTGTTTTTT. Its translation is CASSPWDRGPGELFF.

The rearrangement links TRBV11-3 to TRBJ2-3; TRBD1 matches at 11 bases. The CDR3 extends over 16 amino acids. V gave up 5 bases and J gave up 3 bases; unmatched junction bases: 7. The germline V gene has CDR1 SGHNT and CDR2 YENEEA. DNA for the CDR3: TGTGCCAGCAGCCTCCGGACAGGGGGCTTGACAGATACGCAGTATTTT. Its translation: CASSLRTGGLTDTQYF.

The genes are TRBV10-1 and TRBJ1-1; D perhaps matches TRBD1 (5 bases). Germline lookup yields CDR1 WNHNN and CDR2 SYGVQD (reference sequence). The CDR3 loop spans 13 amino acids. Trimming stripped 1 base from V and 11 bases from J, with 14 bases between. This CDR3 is CASSELPGSMAFF. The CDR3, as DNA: TGCGCCAGCAGTGAGTTGCCAGGGAGCATGGCTTTCTTT.

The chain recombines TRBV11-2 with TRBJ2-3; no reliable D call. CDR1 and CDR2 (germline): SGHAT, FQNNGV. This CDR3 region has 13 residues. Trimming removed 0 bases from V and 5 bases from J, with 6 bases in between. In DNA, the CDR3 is TGTGCCAGCAGCTTAGATGGCATAGATACGCAGTATTTT. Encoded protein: CASSLDGIDTQYF.

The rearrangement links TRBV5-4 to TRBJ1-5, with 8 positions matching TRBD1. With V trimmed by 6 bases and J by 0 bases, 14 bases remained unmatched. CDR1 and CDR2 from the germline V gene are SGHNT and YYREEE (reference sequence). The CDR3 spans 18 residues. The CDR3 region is CASTVPVDRAGSNQPQHF. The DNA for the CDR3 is TGTGCCAGCACCGTACCAGTGGACAGGGCAGGTAGCAATCAGCCCCAGCATTTT. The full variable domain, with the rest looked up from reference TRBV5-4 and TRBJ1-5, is ETGVTQSPTHLIKTRGQQVTLRCSSQSGHNTVSWYQQALGQGPQFIFQYYREEENGRGNFPPRFSGLQFPNYSSELNVNALELDDSALYLCASTVPVDRAGSNQPQHFGDGTRLSIL.

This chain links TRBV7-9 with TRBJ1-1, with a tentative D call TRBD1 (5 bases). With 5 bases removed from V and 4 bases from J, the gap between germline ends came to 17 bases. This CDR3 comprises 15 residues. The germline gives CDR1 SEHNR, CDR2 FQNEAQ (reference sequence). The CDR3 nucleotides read TGTGCCAGCAGCCCCGATAGCGCAGGGCCCACTGAAGCTTTCTTT. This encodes CASSPDSAGPTEAFF. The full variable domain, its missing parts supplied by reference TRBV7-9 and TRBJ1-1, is DTGVSQNPRHKITKRGQNVTFRCDPISEHNRLYWYRQTLGQGPEFLTYFQNEAQLEKSRLLSDRFSAERPKGSFSTLEIQRTEQGDSAMYLCASSPDSAGPTEAFFGQGTRLTVV.

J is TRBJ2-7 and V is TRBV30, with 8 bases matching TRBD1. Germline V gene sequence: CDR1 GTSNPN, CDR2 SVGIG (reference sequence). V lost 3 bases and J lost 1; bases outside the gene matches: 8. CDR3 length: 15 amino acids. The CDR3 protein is CAWRGGQGPSYEQYF. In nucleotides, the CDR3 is TGTGCCTGGAGGGGAGGACAGGGCCCTTCCTACGAGCAGTACTTC. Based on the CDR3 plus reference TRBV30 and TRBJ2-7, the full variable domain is SQTIHQWPATLVQPVGSPLSLECTVEGTSNPNLYWYRQAAGRGLQLLFYSVGIGQISSEVPQNLSASRPQDRQFILSSKKLLLSDSGFYLCAWRGGQGPSYEQYFGPGTRLTVT.

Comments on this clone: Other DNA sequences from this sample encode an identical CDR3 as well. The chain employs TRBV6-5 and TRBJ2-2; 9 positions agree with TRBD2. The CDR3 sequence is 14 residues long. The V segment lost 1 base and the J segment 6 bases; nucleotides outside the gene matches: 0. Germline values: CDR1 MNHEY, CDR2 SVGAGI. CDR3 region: CASSYLAGAGELFF. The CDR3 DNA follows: TGTGCCAGCAGTTACTTAGCGGGAGCCGGGGAGCTGTTTTTT.

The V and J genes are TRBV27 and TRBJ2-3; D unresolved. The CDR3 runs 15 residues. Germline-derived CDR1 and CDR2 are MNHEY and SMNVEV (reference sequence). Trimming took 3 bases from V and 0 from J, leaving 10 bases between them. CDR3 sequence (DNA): TGTGCCAGCAGTTTTGGCAGCCTTAGCACAGATACGCAGTATTTT. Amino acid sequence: CASSFGSLSTDTQYF.

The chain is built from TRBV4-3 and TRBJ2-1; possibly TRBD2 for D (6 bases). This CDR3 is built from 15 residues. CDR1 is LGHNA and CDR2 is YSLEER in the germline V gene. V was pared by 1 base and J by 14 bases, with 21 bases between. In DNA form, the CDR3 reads TGCGCCAGCAGCCAAGGTGTGGCGGGATACGAAGACGAGTTCTTC. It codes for CASSQGVAGYEDEFF.